Listed here are 10 T cell receptor beta chains from one sample, sequenced in a study of CD4 and CD8 cells across lung adenocarcinoma regions. TCRdb ran MiXCR on the PCR reads and lists one entry per CDR3 protein. The sample has under 20,000 distinct CDR3 sequences; about half are singletons. Sequencing was done on a sample of CD8+ T cells from the center of a lung tumor. The receptors originated from a female donor with lung adenocarcinoma. The CD4 and CD8 labels of this study may be unreliable.

The table lists this clonotype with a count of one. V and J are TRBV10-1 and TRBJ2-3; the D gene is possibly TRBD1 (6 bases). Germline values: CDR1 WNHNN, CDR2 SYGVQD (reference sequence). This CDR3 region has 14 residues. Trimming removed 8 bases from V and 3 bases from J, with 15 bases in between. The CDR3 spells CASGPGTKTDTQYF. The CDR3 DNA sequence: TGCGCCAGCGGCCCCGGGACAAAGACAGATACGCAGTATTTT.

There are a few counts of this clonotype. The rearrangement joins TRBV25-1 to TRBJ2-5, with a weak D call TRBD1 (6 bases). CDR3 length equals 15 residues. Germline-derived CDR1 and CDR2 are MGHDK and SYGVNS. V dropped 1 base and J dropped 5 bases, with 14 bases sitting between them. CDR3 nucleotides: TGTGCCAGCAGTGAATCTCTAGGCCAGGGGGAGACCCAGTACTTC. The encoded protein is CASSESLGQGETQYF.

V is TRBV6-1 and J is TRBJ2-1, with 9 bases identical to TRBD1. The J call is doubtful: the DNA matches TRBJ2-5 better. Germline V gene sequence: CDR1 MNHNS, CDR2 SASEGT. This CDR3 has 15 residues. CDR3 DNA sequence: TGTGCCAGCAGTGGATCCCGGGACAGGGAAGAGACCCAGTACTTC. As protein: CASSGSRDREETQYF.

This clonotype was counted only a few times. V gene TRBV6-2 or TRBV6-3 combines with J gene TRBJ2-5; the match to TRBD1 covers 10 bases. V lost 7 bases, J lost 4 bases, and 6 bases stayed unmatched. CDR1 and CDR2 (germline): MNHEY, SVGEGT. The CDR3 is made up of 14 amino acids. The CDR3 is CASTHRTGGETQYF. CDR3 nucleotide sequence: TGTGCCAGCACCCATCGGACAGGGGGAGAGACCCAGTACTTC.

This chain joins TRBV6-2 or TRBV6-3 and TRBJ1-2; 9 bases are shared with TRBD1. CDR1 and CDR2 from the germline V gene are MNHEY and SVGEGT. The CDR3 spans 14 residues. V gave up 4 bases and J gave up 4 bases; unmatched junction bases: 4. CDR3 loop: CASSWTGVVYGYTF. Written as DNA, the CDR3 is TGTGCCAGCAGTTGGACAGGGGTGGTCTATGGCTACACCTTC.

In regard to this clonotype: A junction end diverges from the germline sequence, so it may reflect a read error. The chain recombines TRBV6-1 with TRBJ2-3, with D perhaps assigned TRBD1 or TRBD2 (6 bases each). The length of the CDR3 is 15 residues. Germline V lookup: CDR1 MNHNS, CDR2 SASEGT. The CDR3 region has the DNA TGTGCCAGCAGTGAAAGGGGGGACAACAAAGATACGCAGTATTTC. Translated, it gives CASSERGDNKDTQYF.

V is TRBV4-2 and J is TRBJ2-4, with 16 nucleotides matching TRBD2. Looked up from germline, CDR1 is LGHNA and CDR2 is YNFKEQ. The CDR3 is 17 residues long. The trim removed 4 bases at V and 8 bases at J, leaving 8 bases unmatched. The CDR3 bases are TGTGCCAGCAGCCGAGGGACTAGCGGGGGGGCCGGAGACATTCAGTACTTC. Its translation is CASSRGTSGGAGDIQYF.

This clonotype appeared a single time. J is TRBJ2-3 and V is TRBV6-1, with 8 bases identical to TRBD1. CDR1 and CDR2 (germline): MNHNS, SASEGT. The V segment lost 5 bases and the J segment 3 bases; nucleotides outside the gene matches: 7. The CDR3 is made up of 15 amino acids. The CDR3, as DNA: TGTGCCAGCAGTCCGCGGACAGGGAGGACAGATACGCAGTATTTT. Translation: CASSPRTGRTDTQYF.

J is TRBJ2-3 and V is TRBV6-2 or TRBV6-3, with D possibly matching TRBD2 (6 bases). Trimming removed 0 bases at V and 0 bases at J, with 7 bases between. In germline, CDR1 is MNHEY, CDR2 SVGEGT. The CDR3 has 15 residues. The CDR3 nucleotides are TGTGCCAGCAGTTACTCGGGGACTAGCACAGATACGCAGTATTTT. This codes for CASSYSGTSTDTQYF.

This clonotype was detected many times. The rearrangement joins TRBV7-2 to TRBJ1-2; D gene uncertain. Germline lookup yields CDR1 SGHTA and CDR2 FQGNSA. This CDR3 has 16 amino acids. V was pared by 0 bases and J by 2 bases, with 13 bases between. The CDR3 spells CASSLASLTGNYGYTF. The CDR3 nucleotides read TGTGCCAGCAGCTTAGCCTCTCTTACTGGGAACTATGGCTACACCTTC.